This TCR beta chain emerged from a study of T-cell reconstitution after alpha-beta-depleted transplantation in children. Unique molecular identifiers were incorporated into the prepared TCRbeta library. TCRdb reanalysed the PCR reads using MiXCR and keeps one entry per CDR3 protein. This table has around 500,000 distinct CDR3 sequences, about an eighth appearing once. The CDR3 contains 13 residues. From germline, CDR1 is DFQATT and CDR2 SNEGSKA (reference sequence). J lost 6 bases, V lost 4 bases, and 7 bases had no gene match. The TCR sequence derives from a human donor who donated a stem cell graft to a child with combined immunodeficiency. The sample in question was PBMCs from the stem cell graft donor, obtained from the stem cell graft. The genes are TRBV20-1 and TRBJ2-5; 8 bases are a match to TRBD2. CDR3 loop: CSATGGTSQTQYF. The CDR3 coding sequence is TGCAGTGCTACCGGCGGGACTAGTCAGACCCAGTACTTC.